This T cell receptor (beta chain) was identified during a study of spatial heterogeneity in lung cancer. One entry per CDR3 protein, called by TCRdb with MiXCR from the 5' RACE reads. Of 72,000 or so distinct CDR3 sequences in the sample, about 9.5% were seen once. Time point of the sample: blood at routine non-recurrence follow-up after resection. Per the germline V gene, CDR1 is GTSNPN and CDR2 is SVGIG (reference sequence). Trimming left V 0 bases short and J 6 bases short, with 8 bases between. The CDR3 spans 12 residues. This clonotype was sampled from a female donor with early-stage non-small cell lung cancer. The sequences come from PBMCs, collected at follow-up. This rearrangement joins TRBV30 to TRBJ1-1; D is unclear. The CDR3, as DNA: TGTGCCTGGAGTGTTAAGAAACCTGAAGCTTTCTTT. Translated: CAWSVKKPEAFF. The full variable domain, rest sourced from reference TRBV30 and TRBJ1-1, is SQTIHQWPATLVQPVGSPLSLECTVEGTSNPNLYWYRQAAGRGLQLLFYSVGIGQISSEVPQNLSASRPQDRQFILSSKKLLLSDSGFYLCAWSVKKPEAFFGQGTRLTVV.